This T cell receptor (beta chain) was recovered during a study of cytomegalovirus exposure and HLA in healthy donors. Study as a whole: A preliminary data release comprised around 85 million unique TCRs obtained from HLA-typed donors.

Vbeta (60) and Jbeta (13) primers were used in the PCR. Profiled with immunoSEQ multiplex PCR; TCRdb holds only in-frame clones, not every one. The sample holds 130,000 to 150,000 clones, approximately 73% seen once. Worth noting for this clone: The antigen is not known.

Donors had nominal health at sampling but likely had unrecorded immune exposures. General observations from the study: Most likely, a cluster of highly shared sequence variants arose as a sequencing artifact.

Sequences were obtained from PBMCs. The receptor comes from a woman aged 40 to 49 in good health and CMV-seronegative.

DNA for the CDR3: TGTGCCAGCAGCCGGGGAAACCAAGAGACCCAGTACTTC. Encoded protein: CASSRGNQETQYF. The genes are TRBV6-6 and TRBJ2-5, with D maybe TRBD2 (5 bases). Germline values: CDR1 MNHNY, CDR2 SVGAGI (reference sequence). Trimming stripped 6 bases from V and 0 bases from J, with 8 bases between. The CDR3 extends over 13 amino acids.